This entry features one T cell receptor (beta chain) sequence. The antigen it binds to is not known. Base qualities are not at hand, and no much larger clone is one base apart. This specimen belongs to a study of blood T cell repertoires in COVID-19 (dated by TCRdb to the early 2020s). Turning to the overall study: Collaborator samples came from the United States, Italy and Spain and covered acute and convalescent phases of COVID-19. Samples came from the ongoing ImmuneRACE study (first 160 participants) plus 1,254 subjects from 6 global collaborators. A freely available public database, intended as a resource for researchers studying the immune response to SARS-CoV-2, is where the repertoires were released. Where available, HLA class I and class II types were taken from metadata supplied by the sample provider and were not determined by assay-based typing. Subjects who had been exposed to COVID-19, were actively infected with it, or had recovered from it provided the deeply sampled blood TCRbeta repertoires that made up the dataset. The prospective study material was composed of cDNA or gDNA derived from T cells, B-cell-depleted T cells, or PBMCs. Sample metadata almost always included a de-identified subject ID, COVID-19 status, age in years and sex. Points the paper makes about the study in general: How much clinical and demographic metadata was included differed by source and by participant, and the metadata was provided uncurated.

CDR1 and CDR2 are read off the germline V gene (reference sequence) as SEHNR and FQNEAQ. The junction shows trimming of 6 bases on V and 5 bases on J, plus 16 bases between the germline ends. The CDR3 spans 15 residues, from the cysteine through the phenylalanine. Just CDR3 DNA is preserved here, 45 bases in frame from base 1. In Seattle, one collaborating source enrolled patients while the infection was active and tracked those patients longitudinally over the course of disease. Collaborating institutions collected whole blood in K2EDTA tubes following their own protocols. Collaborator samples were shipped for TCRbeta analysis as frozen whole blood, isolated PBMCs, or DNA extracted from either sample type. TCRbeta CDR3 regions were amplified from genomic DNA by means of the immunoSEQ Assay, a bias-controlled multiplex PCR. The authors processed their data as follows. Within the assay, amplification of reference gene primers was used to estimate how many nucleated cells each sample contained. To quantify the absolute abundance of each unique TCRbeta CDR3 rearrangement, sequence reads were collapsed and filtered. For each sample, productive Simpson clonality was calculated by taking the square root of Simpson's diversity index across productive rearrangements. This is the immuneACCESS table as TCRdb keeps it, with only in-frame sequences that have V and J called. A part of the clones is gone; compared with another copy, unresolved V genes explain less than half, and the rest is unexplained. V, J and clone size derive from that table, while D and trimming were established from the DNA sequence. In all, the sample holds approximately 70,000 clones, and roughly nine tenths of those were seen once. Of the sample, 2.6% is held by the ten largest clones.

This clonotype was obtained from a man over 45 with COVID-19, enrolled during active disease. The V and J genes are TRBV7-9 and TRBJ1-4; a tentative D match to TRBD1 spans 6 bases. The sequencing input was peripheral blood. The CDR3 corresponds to CASSQEGRGNEKLFF. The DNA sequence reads TGTGCCAGCAGTCAAGAAGGCAGGGGAAATGAAAAACTGTTTTTT.